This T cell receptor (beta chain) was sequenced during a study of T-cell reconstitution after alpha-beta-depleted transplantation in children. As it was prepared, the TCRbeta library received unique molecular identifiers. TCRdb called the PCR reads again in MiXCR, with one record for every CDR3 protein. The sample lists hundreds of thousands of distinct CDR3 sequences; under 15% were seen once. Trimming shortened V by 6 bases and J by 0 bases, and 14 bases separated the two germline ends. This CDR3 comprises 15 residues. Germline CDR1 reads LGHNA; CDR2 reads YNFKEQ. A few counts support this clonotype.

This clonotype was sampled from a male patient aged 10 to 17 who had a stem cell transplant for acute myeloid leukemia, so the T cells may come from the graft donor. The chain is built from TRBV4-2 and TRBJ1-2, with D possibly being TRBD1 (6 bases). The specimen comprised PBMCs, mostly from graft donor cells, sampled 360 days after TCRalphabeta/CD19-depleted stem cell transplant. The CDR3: CASSSTGRANYGYTF. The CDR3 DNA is TGTGCCAGCAGTTCGACAGGAAGAGCTAACTATGGCTACACCTTC.